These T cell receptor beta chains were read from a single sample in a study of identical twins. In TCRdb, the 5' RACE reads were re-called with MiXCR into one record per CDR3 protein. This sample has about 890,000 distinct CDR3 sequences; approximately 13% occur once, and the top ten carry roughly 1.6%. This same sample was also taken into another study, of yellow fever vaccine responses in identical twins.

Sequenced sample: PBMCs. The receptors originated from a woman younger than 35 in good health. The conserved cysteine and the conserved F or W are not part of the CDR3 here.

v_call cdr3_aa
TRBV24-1 ATSDSRRSLGTGELF
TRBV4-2 ASSQEGTSHYEQY
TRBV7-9 ASSSEVDSYYGYT
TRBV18 ASSPPPGGIQY
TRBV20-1 SAKVSGLAYNEQF
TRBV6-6 ASSSLWDSPLH
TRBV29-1 SVEDRGRGAPQETQY
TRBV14 ASSQGAVYTDTQY
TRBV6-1 ASRGLAAPYEQY
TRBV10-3 AISERQGVSNQPQH
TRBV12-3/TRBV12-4 ASSLWVGFGVNEQF
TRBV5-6 ASSSLREKLF
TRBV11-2 ASHPGTSFYEQY
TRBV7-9 ASSAGAEAF
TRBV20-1 SATRDREQETQY
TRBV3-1 ASSQDQLGLAEKQGPFF
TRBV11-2 ASSPGQGWAWAKNIQY
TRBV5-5 ASSLRFTGTSGDTQY
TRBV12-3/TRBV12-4 ASSLQERNQPQH
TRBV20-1 SARQVADTEAF
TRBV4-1 ASSQEQSGKGYGYT
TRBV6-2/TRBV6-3 ASRDGGLAKNTQY
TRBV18 ASSPTEGGNTEAF
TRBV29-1 SVVTGASYEQY
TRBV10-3 ASKGGQGIDGYT
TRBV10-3 AISPGLAGGRDTQY
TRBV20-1 SARGLTINQPQH
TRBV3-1 ASSHSSGVNTGELF
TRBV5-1 ASSKRQGGNTEAF
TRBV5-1 ASSFELAGGMGLYEQY
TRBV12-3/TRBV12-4 ASRKRQGGYNEQF
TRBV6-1 ASSERTGSTQPQH
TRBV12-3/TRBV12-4 ASILGGALETQY
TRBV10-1 ASSFFAGGQVDTQY
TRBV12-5 ASGPGLAVQETQY
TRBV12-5 ASEDIAGPQH
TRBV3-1 ACSPDRGLYNEQF